A single sample gave rise to the 16 T cell receptor beta chains below, sequenced in a study of tumor-infiltrating lymphocytes in primary liver carcinoma. Germline DNA was extracted too, while blood RNA derived from unsorted whole blood. Priming with a constant-region primer yielded TCR beta cDNA from 500 ng total RNA. Construction of TCR beta libraries relied on three successive nested multiplex PCR rounds employing slightly modified ARM-PCR. A C-beta reverse primer and TRBV1-TRBV30 forward primers served in each of the first two PCR rounds, at ten to eleven cycles apiece. Each CDR3 protein is one row after TCRdb ran MiXCR on the multiplex PCR reads. This sample has 190,000 or so distinct CDR3 sequences, with around 60% found just once. The sequencing input was peripheral blood. All receptors come from a woman aged 55-70 years with primary liver carcinoma and hepatitis B virus infection.

As for this clonotype: An end of the junction does not agree with germline; a read error may underlie this. The gene calls are TRBV11-2 and TRBJ2-4, with D maybe TRBD2 (7 bases). The CDR3 runs to 15 residues. CDR1 is SGHAT and CDR2 is FQNNGV in the germline V gene. CDR3 amino acids: CASGGAGVAKNIQYF. The DNA of the CDR3 is TGTGCCAGCGGGGGGGCCGGGGTAGCCAAAAACATTCAGTATTTC.

V and J are TRBV11-1 and TRBJ2-1; TRBD2 agrees at 9 bases. CDR1 SGHAT and CDR2 FQDESV come from the germline V gene (reference sequence). The CDR3 runs 14 residues. J gave up 6 bases and V 8 bases, and 8 bases lay outside the gene matches. CDR3 DNA: TGTGCCAGCCGCCTTCGACTAGCGGCCAATGAGCAGTTCTTC. This codes for CASRLRLAANEQFF.

The chain carries TRBV6-6 and TRBJ2-1, with 8 nucleotides matching TRBD1. The CDR3 length is 12 residues. With V trimmed by 6 bases and J by 11 bases, 6 bases remained unmatched. Germline V gene lookup returns CDR1 MNHNY and CDR2 SVGAGI (reference sequence). For the CDR3, the DNA is TGTGCCAGCAGCACAACAGGGGGAAAGCAGTTCTTC. Encoded protein: CASSTTGGKQFF.

This clonotype has more than one count but fewer than ten. An end of the junction does not agree with germline; a read error may underlie this. The J gene is TRBJ1-2, the V gene TRBV29-1; D is possibly TRBD1 (5 bases). Germline V lookup: CDR1 SQVTM, CDR2 ANQGSEA. The CDR3 has 11 amino acids. In DNA form, the CDR3 reads TGTAGCATCAGGGATGGGGATGGCTACACCTTC. It specifies CSIRDGDGYTF.

Written as DNA, the CDR3 is TGTGCCAGCAGCTTTACTACATCAGATACGCAGTATTTT. This gives the protein CASSFTTSDTQYF. This chain links TRBV11-2 with TRBJ2-3; no reliable D call. V shed 3 bases and J shed 4 bases, with 8 bases lying between them. This CDR3 contains 13 residues. Germline loops: CDR1 SGHAT, CDR2 FQNNGV.

On this clonotype: The conserved phenylalanine or tryptophan is not found at the CDR3 terminus, so this likely reflects a read error. The chain joins TRBV11-2 to TRBJ1-5; the D gene is possibly TRBD1 (6 bases). Germline V CDR1 and CDR2: SGHAT, FQNNGV. V dropped 1 base and J dropped 1 base, with 14 bases sitting between them. The CDR3 has 17 amino acids. The CDR3 here is CASSLVGVTGSNQPQHI. The CDR3 coding sequence is TGTGCCAGCAGCTTAGTAGGGGTAACAGGGAGCAATCAGCCCCAGCATATT.

About this clonotype itself: With a much larger clone just one base away, this may be a read error. The chain couples TRBV10-3 to TRBJ2-3, with D unresolved. Germline V gene lookup returns CDR1 ENHRY and CDR2 SYGVKD. The length of the CDR3 is 12 residues. The V and J ends lost 7 bases and 3 bases respectively, with 8 bases between them. Written as DNA, the CDR3 is TGTGCCATCACTGACCAGACAGATACGCAGTATTTT. Encoded protein: CAITDQTDTQYF.

Points on this clonotype: A read error may account for a junction end that differs from germline. This chain connects TRBV11-2 to TRBJ2-2; tentatively, D is TRBD1 (5 bases). The CDR3 spans 16 residues. Germline V gives CDR1 SGHAT, CDR2 FQNNGV. As DNA, the CDR3 is TGTGGCAGCAGCTTAGAAAGGGGTCTGTGGACCGGGGAGCTGTTTTTT. Its translation: CGSSLERGLWTGELFF.

The gene calls are TRBV5-4 and TRBJ2-1; 10 bases are shared with TRBD1. The length of the CDR3 is 16 residues. Germline V gene lookup returns CDR1 SGHNT and CDR2 YYREEE (reference sequence). This CDR3 is CACSLGQGLSYNEQFF. As DNA, the CDR3 is TGTGCATGCAGCTTGGGACAGGGGCTTTCCTACAATGAGCAGTTCTTC. Supplemented by reference TRBV5-4 and TRBJ2-1, the full variable domain reads ETGVTQSPTHLIKTRGQQVTLRCSSQSGHNTVSWYQQALGQGPQFIFQYYREEENGRGNFPPRFSGLQFPNYSSELNVNALELDDSALYLCACSLGQGLSYNEQFFGPGTRLTVL.

The table lists this clonotype with many counts. V usage is TRBV29-1 and J usage is TRBJ2-1; D call uncertain. V lost 3 bases to trimming and J lost 6 bases, with 9 bases between them. The CDR3 contains 12 residues. Germline V CDR1 and CDR2: SQVTM, ANQGSEA. The CDR3 sequence is CSVDGYGNEQFF. DNA of the CDR3: TGCAGCGTTGATGGTTATGGCAATGAGCAGTTCTTC.

Concerning this clonotype itself: One base away lies a much larger clone, so this may be a sequencing read error. Here the CDR3 omits its conserved ending phenylalanine or tryptophan, so a read error is the likely source. This chain joins TRBV6-1 and TRBJ1-5, with 9 bases matching TRBD1. V was pared by 6 bases and J by 3 bases, with 6 bases of the junction left unmatched. Germline-derived CDR1 and CDR2 are MNHNS and SASEGT. There are 15 residues in the CDR3. Here the CDR3 DNA reads TGTGCCAGCAGGCGACAGGGGGACTTCAATCAGCCCCAGCATATT. This translates into CASRRQGDFNQPQHI.

The chain uses TRBV12-3 or TRBV12-4 and TRBJ2-7; 8 nucleotides agree with TRBD2. J gave up 13 bases and V 6 bases, and 32 bases lay outside the gene matches. This CDR3 is built from 19 residues. CDR3 coding DNA: TGTGCCAGCAGAAGGACTAGGGACACAAGAGCGGGAGTCGACTACGGGCAATACTTC. Its translation is CASRRTRDTRAGVDYGQYF.

Concerning this clonotype: Relative to the germline gene, one junction end is altered; a read error may explain this. The chain links TRBV4-2 to TRBJ2-2, with TRBD2 identical over 8 bases. The germline V gene encodes CDR1 LGHNA and CDR2 YNFKEQ. The CDR3 extends over 15 amino acids. The CDR3 DNA reads TGTACCAGCAGTCGGGGGCGGGAGGTAATCGGGGAGCTGTTTTTT. Its protein is CTSSRGREVIGELFF.

The CDR3 DNA reads TGTGCCAGCAGCCCCGGGACTCGCGTTAAGACCGGGGAGCTGTTTTTT. It encodes CASSPGTRVKTGELFF. The V call is TRBV6-1, the J call TRBJ2-2; maybe TRBD2 (6 bases). Germline CDR1 MNHNS, CDR2 SASEGT. V was trimmed by 6 bases and J by 5 bases, leaving 19 bases between them. CDR3 length equals 16 residues.

This clonotype was detected many times. The chain couples TRBV11-3 to TRBJ2-7; the D is unclear. This CDR3 has 12 residues. Trimming shortened V by 4 bases and J by 5 bases, and 9 bases separated the two germline ends. Germline CDR1 and CDR2: SGHNT and YENEEA. The CDR3 spells CASSSLGDEQYF. Here the CDR3 DNA reads TGTGCCAGCAGCTCCCTAGGCGACGAGCAGTACTTC. Looking up the rest from reference TRBV11-3 and TRBJ2-7 gives the full variable domain: EAGVVQSPRYKIIEKKQPVAFWCNPISGHNTLYWYLQNLGQGPELLIRYENEEAVDDSQLPKDRFSAERLKGVDSTLKIQPAELGDSAVYLCASSSLGDEQYFGPGTRLTVT.

For this clonotype: This may be a read error: a much more frequent sequence differs by one nucleotide. The J gene is TRBJ1-2, the V gene TRBV12-3 or TRBV12-4; D ambiguous. With 3 bases removed from V and 4 bases from J, the gap between germline ends came to 3 bases. This CDR3 is 11 amino acids long. CDR3 nucleotides: TGTGCCAGCAGTTTGAGCTATGGCTACACCTTC. Protein: CASSLSYGYTF.